The rows below give T cell receptor beta chains drawn from one sample of a study of cytomegalovirus exposure and HLA in healthy donors. Profiled with immunoSEQ multiplex PCR; TCRdb holds only in-frame clones, not every one. The repertoire shows about 130,000 clones; the top ten hold approximately 1.5%. Sequenced material: PBMCs. These TCRs come from a woman aged 40 to 55 in good health and CMV-seronegative. Each CDR3 is given with its conserved first and last residue. A D gene is named only where the DNA matches it firmly.

D gene: -; CDR3 length: 15; J gene: TRBJ2-3; V gene: TRBV7-9; CDR3 DNA: TGTGCCAGCAGCCCCTTGGGTTCCGGGGCAGATACGCAGTATTTT; CDR3 protein: CASSPLGSGADTQYF
D gene: -; CDR3 length: 14; J gene: TRBJ1-6; V gene: TRBV14; CDR3 DNA: TGTGCCAGCAGCCAGGGGCTGCGGAATTCACCCCTCCACTTT; CDR3 protein: CASSQGLRNSPLHF
D gene: TRBD1; CDR3 length: 15; J gene: TRBJ1-5; V gene: TRBV19; CDR3 DNA: TGTGCCAGTAGAGCAACGGGACAGAGCAATCAGCCCCAGCATTTT; CDR3 protein: CASRATGQSNQPQHF
D gene: -; CDR3 length: 15; J gene: TRBJ1-4; V gene: TRBV7-2; CDR3 DNA: TGTGCCAGCAGCTCAGGAGGGAAAGCGGATGAAAAACTGTTTTTT; CDR3 protein: CASSSGGKADEKLFF
D gene: -; CDR3 length: 16; J gene: TRBJ2-3; V gene: TRBV11-3; CDR3 DNA: TGTGCCAGCAGCTTAGGGGGGCAGGGTTACACAGATACGCAGTATTTT; CDR3 protein: CASSLGGQGYTDTQYF
D gene: TRBD1; CDR3 length: 15; J gene: TRBJ1-2; V gene: TRBV5-1; CDR3 DNA: TGCGCCAGCAGCTTGGCAGGACAGGGGAGGCACGGCTACACCTTC; CDR3 protein: CASSLAGQGRHGYTF
D gene: TRBD1; CDR3 length: 15; J gene: TRBJ2-3; V gene: TRBV19; CDR3 DNA: TGTGCCAGTAGTATAGGGACAGGGGATCAAGATACGCAGTATTTT; CDR3 protein: CASSIGTGDQDTQYF
D gene: -; CDR3 length: 13; J gene: TRBJ2-2; V gene: TRBV14; CDR3 DNA: TGTGCCAGCAGCCGGAGGAACACCGGGGAGCTGTTTTTT; CDR3 protein: CASSRRNTGELFF
D gene: TRBD2; CDR3 length: 20; J gene: TRBJ2-5; V gene: TRBV10-3; CDR3 DNA: TGTGCCATCAGTGAGTCGGGTAGCGGGGGGCCTTTAAAACCAGGCGGGACCCAGTACTTC; CDR3 protein: CAISESGSGGPLKPGGTQYF
D gene: TRBD1; CDR3 length: 18; J gene: TRBJ2-6; V gene: TRBV18; CDR3 DNA: TGTGCCAGCTCACTCAGGGACAGGGGGCTTCCTGGGGCCAACGTCCTGACTTTC; CDR3 protein: CASSLRDRGLPGANVLTF
D gene: -; CDR3 length: 13; J gene: TRBJ1-4; V gene: TRBV4-1; CDR3 DNA: TGCGCCAGCAGTCGAATAGGACTGGGAAAACTGTTTTTT; CDR3 protein: CASSRIGLGKLFF
D gene: -; CDR3 length: 15; J gene: TRBJ1-1; V gene: TRBV2; CDR3 DNA: TGTGCCAGCAGGGCCTTAGGGGGTAGAGGCGCTGAAGCTTTCTTT; CDR3 protein: CASRALGGRGAEAFF
D gene: TRBD1; CDR3 length: 15; J gene: TRBJ1-2; V gene: TRBV9; CDR3 DNA: TGTGCCAGCAGCCCACGGGACAGGTGGCTCTATGGCTACACCTTC; CDR3 protein: CASSPRDRWLYGYTF
D gene: TRBD1; CDR3 length: 14; J gene: TRBJ2-2; V gene: TRBV6-6; CDR3 DNA: TGTGCCAGCAGAGGGGGCGCGAACACCGGGGAGCTGTTTTTT; CDR3 protein: CASRGGANTGELFF
D gene: -; CDR3 length: 15; J gene: TRBJ1-4; V gene: TRBV5-1; CDR3 DNA: TGCGCCAGCAGCTTGTCGGCAGGTCGGGGAGAAAAACTGTTTTTT; CDR3 protein: CASSLSAGRGEKLFF
D gene: -; CDR3 length: 15; J gene: TRBJ1-1; V gene: TRBV18; CDR3 DNA: TGTGCCAGCTCACTAAGTGACAGAGTTAACACTGAAGCTTTCTTT; CDR3 protein: CASSLSDRVNTEAFF
D gene: -; CDR3 length: 16; J gene: TRBJ1-2; V gene: TRBV28; CDR3 DNA: TGTGCCAGCAGTACTCAGGGGACCCCTAGGAGAGATGGCTACACCTTC; CDR3 protein: CASSTQGTPRRDGYTF
D gene: TRBD1; CDR3 length: 16; J gene: TRBJ1-2; V gene: TRBV27; CDR3 DNA: TGTGCCAGCAGTCTCAAACCTCCGGGACAGGGAATAAGCTACACCTTC; CDR3 protein: CASSLKPPGQGISYTF
D gene: -; CDR3 length: 15; J gene: TRBJ1-2; V gene: TRBV6-5; CDR3 DNA: TGTGCCAGCAGTTACTCGCTCAGGGTGGCCTATGGCTACACCTTC; CDR3 protein: CASSYSLRVAYGYTF
D gene: -; CDR3 length: 16; J gene: TRBJ2-5; V gene: TRBV7-2; CDR3 DNA: TGTGCCAGCAGCTTGCAACAGGGTAGTGGGCGAGAGACCCAGTACTTC; CDR3 protein: CASSLQQGSGRETQYF
D gene: -; CDR3 length: 15; J gene: TRBJ2-1; V gene: TRBV15; CDR3 DNA: TGTGCCACCAGTTCCTCAGCAGGTTACTACAATGAGCAGTTCTTC; CDR3 protein: CATSSSAGYYNEQFF
D gene: TRBD1; CDR3 length: 16; J gene: TRBJ2-3; V gene: TRBV2; CDR3 DNA: TGTGCCAGCAGTCCGGGACAGGGTCTCCGCACAGATACGCAGTATTTT; CDR3 protein: CASSPGQGLRTDTQYF
D gene: -; CDR3 length: 14; J gene: TRBJ2-1; V gene: TRBV5-1; CDR3 DNA: TGCGCCAGCAGCTTGGGACAGGCCGTCAATGAGCAGTTCTTC; CDR3 protein: CASSLGQAVNEQFF
D gene: -; CDR3 length: 14; J gene: TRBJ1-2; V gene: TRBV11-2; CDR3 DNA: TGTGCCAGCAGCACAGTCGGGGAAGACGATGGCTACACCTTC; CDR3 protein: CASSTVGEDDGYTF
D gene: TRBD1; CDR3 length: 13; J gene: TRBJ1-2; V gene: TRBV10-3; CDR3 DNA: TGTGCCATCGGCGGACAGGGGAACTATGGCTACACCTTC; CDR3 protein: CAIGGQGNYGYTF
D gene: TRBD1; CDR3 length: 15; J gene: TRBJ1-1; V gene: TRBV19; CDR3 DNA: TGTGCCAGTAGTATATCTACAGGGGGCTCGACTGAAGCTTTCTTT; CDR3 protein: CASSISTGGSTEAFF
D gene: -; CDR3 length: 13; J gene: TRBJ2-1; V gene: TRBV6-4; CDR3 DNA: TGTGCCAGCAGTAGGGACATCTGGAATGAGCAGTTCTTC; CDR3 protein: CASSRDIWNEQFF
D gene: -; CDR3 length: 15; J gene: TRBJ1-6; V gene: TRBV7-8; CDR3 DNA: TGTGCCAGCAGCCCACGCACAGGGCCAGATTCACCCCTCCACTTT; CDR3 protein: CASSPRTGPDSPLHF
D gene: -; CDR3 length: 14; J gene: TRBJ1-6; V gene: TRBV28; CDR3 DNA: TGTGCCAGCGATGGGCCCCCCCGGCCTTCACCCCTCCACTTT; CDR3 protein: CASDGPPRPSPLHF
D gene: TRBD1; CDR3 length: 14; J gene: TRBJ1-6; V gene: TRBV7-2; CDR3 DNA: TGTGCCAGCAGCTACAGGGGGCAGGATTCACCCCTCCACTTT; CDR3 protein: CASSYRGQDSPLHF
D gene: TRBD2; CDR3 length: 15; J gene: TRBJ2-3; V gene: TRBV6-4; CDR3 DNA: TGTGCCAGCAGCCCGGACGGGGGGGCATCAGATACGCAGTATTTT; CDR3 protein: CASSPDGGASDTQYF
D gene: TRBD2; CDR3 length: 14; J gene: TRBJ2-5; V gene: TRBV6-5; CDR3 DNA: TGTGCCAGCAGGAGCGGGGGGGCCGGAGAGACCCAGTACTTC; CDR3 protein: CASRSGGAGETQYF
D gene: -; CDR3 length: 15; J gene: TRBJ1-2; V gene: TRBV6-1; CDR3 DNA: TGTGCCAGCAGTGACTGGGTCCTCCGAGGCTATGGCTACACCTTC; CDR3 protein: CASSDWVLRGYGYTF
D gene: -; CDR3 length: 15; J gene: TRBJ1-5; V gene: TRBV6-4; CDR3 DNA: TGTGCCAGCAGTGACTCAGACAGTAGCAATCAGCCCCAGCATTTT; CDR3 protein: CASSDSDSSNQPQHF
D gene: -; CDR3 length: 12; J gene: TRBJ1-1; V gene: TRBV7-3; CDR3 DNA: TGTGCCAGCAGCCCTGACTTCACTGAAGCTTTCTTT; CDR3 protein: CASSPDFTEAFF
D gene: -; CDR3 length: 12; J gene: TRBJ2-3; V gene: TRBV14; CDR3 DNA: TGTGCCAGCAGTCCTCAGGGTGGTACGCAGTATTTT; CDR3 protein: CASSPQGGTQYF
D gene: TRBD1; CDR3 length: 14; J gene: TRBJ2-5; V gene: TRBV9; CDR3 DNA: TGTGCCAGCAGCGTAGACAGGGGCGAAGAGACCCAGTACTTC; CDR3 protein: CASSVDRGEETQYF
D gene: TRBD1; CDR3 length: 15; J gene: TRBJ2-2; V gene: TRBV7-9; CDR3 DNA: TGTGCCAGCAGCCAGACAGGGACGAACACCGGGGAGCTGTTTTTT; CDR3 protein: CASSQTGTNTGELFF
D gene: TRBD2; CDR3 length: 15; J gene: TRBJ2-3; V gene: TRBV13; CDR3 DNA: TGTGCCAGCAGCCCCCCTAGCGGGGGGGCGGATACGCAGTATTTT; CDR3 protein: CASSPPSGGADTQYF
D gene: TRBD1; CDR3 length: 14; J gene: TRBJ2-7; V gene: TRBV28; CDR3 DNA: TGTGCCAGCAGCCCAAACGGACAGGGGGCAGAGCAGTACTTC; CDR3 protein: CASSPNGQGAEQYF
D gene: -; CDR3 length: 18; J gene: TRBJ1-1; V gene: TRBV10-3; CDR3 DNA: TGTGCCATCAGTCGAATCGGGACTCCGGTAGAGATGAACACTGAAGCTTTCTTT; CDR3 protein: CAISRIGTPVEMNTEAFF
D gene: TRBD1; CDR3 length: 18; J gene: TRBJ2-5; V gene: TRBV11-3; CDR3 DNA: TGTGCCAGCAGCTCCAACCGGGACAGGGGCCTTCTCAGAGAGACCCAGTACTTC; CDR3 protein: CASSSNRDRGLLRETQYF
D gene: TRBD1; CDR3 length: 15; J gene: TRBJ2-7; V gene: TRBV5-1; CDR3 DNA: TGCGCCAGCAGCTTGCCGACAGGGAACACTAACGAGCAGTACTTC; CDR3 protein: CASSLPTGNTNEQYF
D gene: -; CDR3 length: 13; J gene: TRBJ1-3; V gene: TRBV7-9; CDR3 DNA: TGTGCCAGCAGCTTATCGGTAGGAAACACCATATATTTT; CDR3 protein: CASSLSVGNTIYF
D gene: TRBD1; CDR3 length: 15; J gene: TRBJ1-2; V gene: TRBV6-5; CDR3 DNA: TGTGCCAGCACTCGGACAGGGTTGGCTAACTATGGCTACACCTTC; CDR3 protein: CASTRTGLANYGYTF
D gene: -; CDR3 length: 15; J gene: TRBJ1-5; V gene: TRBV7-2; CDR3 DNA: TGTGCCAGCAGCTCACGGCGGGGGGGGGATCAGCCCCAGCATTTT; CDR3 protein: CASSSRRGGDQPQHF
D gene: -; CDR3 length: 14; J gene: TRBJ1-2; V gene: TRBV6-6; CDR3 DNA: TGTGCCAGCAGACCAACAGGGTTAGGCTATGGCTACACCTTC; CDR3 protein: CASRPTGLGYGYTF
D gene: TRBD1; CDR3 length: 16; J gene: TRBJ1-6; V gene: TRBV28; CDR3 DNA: TGTGCCAGCAGCCCAAGCGGGACAGGGGGTCCCCGATACCTCCACTTT; CDR3 protein: CASSPSGTGGPRYLHF
D gene: -; CDR3 length: 15; J gene: TRBJ1-6; V gene: TRBV28; CDR3 DNA: TGTGCCAGCAGGCGGGGGGGAGAAAGGAATTCACCCCTCCACTTT; CDR3 protein: CASRRGGERNSPLHF